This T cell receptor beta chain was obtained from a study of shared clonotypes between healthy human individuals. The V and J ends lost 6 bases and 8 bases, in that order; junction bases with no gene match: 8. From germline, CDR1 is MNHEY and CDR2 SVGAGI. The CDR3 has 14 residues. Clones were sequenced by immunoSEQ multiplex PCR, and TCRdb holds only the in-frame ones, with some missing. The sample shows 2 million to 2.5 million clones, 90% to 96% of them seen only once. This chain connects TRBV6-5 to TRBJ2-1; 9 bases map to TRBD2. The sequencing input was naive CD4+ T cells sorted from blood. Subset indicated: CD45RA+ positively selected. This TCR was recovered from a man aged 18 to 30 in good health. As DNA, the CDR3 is TGTGCCAGCAGCCGGGGGCTAGCGGGGCATGAGCAGTTCTTC. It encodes CASSRGLAGHEQFF.